Included here is one T cell receptor beta chain sequence, with context. This record belongs to a study of control samples from healthy donors and cancer patients. The CDR3 has 11 amino acids. Per germline, CDR1 DFQATT and CDR2 SNEGSKA (reference sequence). V lost 0 bases and J 5 bases, leaving 4 bases between the germline ends. Produced via immunoSEQ multiplex PCR; TCRdb's table is partial and in-frame only. The data contain 150,000 to 200,000 clones, around 94% of them singletons. The sequenced sample consisted of PBMCs. The receptor was derived from a man aged 60 to 75 with colorectal cancer. The chain links TRBV20-1 to TRBJ2-5, with no clear D. The CDR3 loop reads CSARDVETQYF. CDR3 DNA: TGCAGTGCTAGAGATGTGGAGACCCAGTACTTC.